Listed here are 15 T cell receptor beta chains from one sample, sequenced in a study of cytomegalovirus exposure and HLA in healthy donors. Primers for the PCR totalled 60 Vbeta and 13 Jbeta. Libraries were prepared by immunoSEQ multiplex PCR; TCRdb keeps only in-frame clonotypes and omits some of them. The data show 130,000 to 150,000 clones, about four fifths seen once. The material sequenced was PBMCs. These receptors all come from a man younger than 45 in good health and CMV-seropositive.

This CDR3 is CASSRGQGRGEKLFF. Written as DNA, the CDR3 is TGCGCCAGCAGCCGAGGACAGGGAAGAGGTGAAAAACTGTTTTTT. V is TRBV4-1 and J is TRBJ1-4; 8 nucleotides align to TRBD1. The germline CDR1 and CDR2 sequences are MGHRA and YSYEKL. Germline trimming cut 4 bases from V and 7 bases from J; bases unmatched to any gene: 8. The CDR3 contains 15 residues.

CDR3 sequence: CASSLAVSRIYEQYF. The CDR3 bases are TGTGCCAGCAGCTTAGCGGTCAGCCGGATCTACGAGCAGTACTTC. V gene TRBV5-6 combines with J gene TRBJ2-7; tentative D call: TRBD2 (5 bases). Deletions cut 2 bases from V and 3 bases from J, with 15 bases between. Germline V gives CDR1 SGHDT, CDR2 YYEEEE. CDR3 length: 15 amino acids.

This chain joins TRBV9 and TRBJ1-1; 7 bases agree with TRBD1. CDR1 SGDLS and CDR2 YYNGEE come from the germline V gene. With V trimmed by 3 bases and J by 1 base, 3 bases remained unmatched. CDR3 size: 14 residues. CDR3 amino acids: CASSARQGNTEAFF. The CDR3 DNA reads TGTGCCAGCAGCGCCAGACAGGGGAACACTGAAGCTTTCTTT.

The chain employs TRBV7-9 and TRBJ1-2; TRBD1 matches at 7 bases. Germline assignment: CDR1 SEHNR and CDR2 FQNEAQ (reference sequence). This CDR3 spans 15 amino acids. V lost 1 base and J lost 4; bases outside the gene matches: 6. The CDR3 spells CASSLERGLGYGYTF. In nucleotides, the CDR3 is TGTGCCAGCAGCTTAGAAAGGGGGCTCGGCTATGGCTACACCTTC.

This clone was seen only once. The genes are TRBV30 and TRBJ2-7, with a possible D match to TRBD2 (6 bases). V was pared by 2 bases and J by 3 bases, with 8 bases between. Per germline, CDR1 GTSNPN and CDR2 SVGIG (reference sequence). This CDR3 contains 12 residues. This CDR3 is CAWSKEGYEQYF. Written as DNA, the CDR3 is TGTGCCTGGAGTAAGGAGGGCTACGAGCAGTACTTC.

J is TRBJ1-1 and V is TRBV4-1; TRBD1 aligns across 10 bases. CDR3 length: 17 amino acids. CDR1 MGHRA and CDR2 YSYEKL come from the germline V gene. With V trimmed by 3 bases and J by 0 bases, 7 bases remained unmatched. In nucleotides, the CDR3 is TGCGCCAGCAGCCATCCCGGGACAGGGGAATTGAACACTGAAGCTTTCTTT. Residues: CASSHPGTGELNTEAFF.

This chain joins TRBV25-1 and TRBJ1-2; D not resolved. Trimming pared 3 bases from V and 8 bases from J, leaving 10 bases between. Germline CDR1 MGHDK, CDR2 SYGVNS. The length of the CDR3 is 12 residues. CDR3 coding DNA: TGTGCCAGCAGTGACTGGGCTGGAGGCTACACCTTC. This codes for CASSDWAGGYTF.

V is TRBV28 and J is TRBJ2-7; TRBD2 matches at 7 bases. The CDR3 runs 14 residues. Looked up from germline, CDR1 is MDHEN and CDR2 is SYDVKM. V trimming: 7 bases; J trimming: 6 bases; junction bases outside the gene matches: 12. The CDR3 loop is CASTSLAGDREQYF. The CDR3 region has the DNA TGTGCCAGCACCTCCCTCGCGGGAGACCGCGAGCAGTACTTC.

Notes on this clone: A read error may account for a junction end that differs from germline. The chain uses TRBV7-9 and TRBJ2-7; possibly TRBD2 for D (6 bases). Germline V gene data show CDR1 as SEHNR and CDR2 as FQNEAQ (reference sequence). CDR3 length: 15 residues. The CDR3 DNA follows: TGTTCCAGCAGCCCCCGGGACTCCATCTCCTACGAGCAGTACTTC. This gives the protein CSSSPRDSISYEQYF.

The CDR3 coding sequence is TGCAGCGCGGAGTTCTACAATGAGCAGTTCTTC. Its translation: CSAEFYNEQFF. The rearrangement links TRBV29-1 to TRBJ2-1; D is unresolved. The CDR3 has 11 residues. The V end was cut by 7 bases, the J end by 3 bases, with 7 bases between. CDR1 and CDR2 from the germline V gene are SQVTM and ANQGSEA.

The DNA for the CDR3 is TGTGCCAGCAGTCAGGGAACCTATGGCTACACCTTC. This encodes CASSQGTYGYTF. V gene TRBV6-5 combines with J gene TRBJ1-2; TRBD1 is a possible D gene (5 bases). The CDR3 consists of 12 residues. Germline lookup yields CDR1 MNHEY and CDR2 SVGAGI. V lost 5 bases and J 4 bases, leaving 8 bases between the germline ends.

The V and J genes are TRBV6-4 and TRBJ1-2, with D perhaps TRBD1 (5 bases). Germline CDR1 is MRHNA and CDR2 is SNTAGT. V lost 6 bases, J lost 8 bases, and 16 bases lay in between. The CDR3 contains 13 residues. CDR3 sequence: CASRARVTEGYTF. The CDR3 DNA reads as TGTGCCAGCAGAGCCAGGGTAACCGAGGGCTACACCTTC.

This clone was recorded a few times. The V call is TRBV28, the J call TRBJ1-1; D possibly corresponds to TRBD1 (6 bases). The CDR3 extends over 13 amino acids. The germline gives CDR1 MDHEN, CDR2 SYDVKM. The V end was cut by 4 bases, the J end by 8 bases, with 14 bases between. CDR3 amino acids: CASSSTGPREAFF. CDR3 in DNA: TGTGCCAGCAGTTCCACAGGGCCTAGGGAAGCTTTCTTT.

The CDR3 is CASSQGTGEPYEQYF. The CDR3, as DNA: TGCGCCAGCAGCCAGGGGACAGGGGAGCCCTACGAGCAGTACTTC. The chain has TRBV4-3 and TRBJ2-7; TRBD1 agrees at 10 bases. The CDR3 runs 15 residues. Trimming cost V 3 bases and J 2 bases; bases outside gene matches: 4. Germline V gene sequence: CDR1 LGHNA, CDR2 YSLEER.

The genes are TRBV7-9 and TRBJ2-7; TRBD1 matches 9 bases. Germline V gives CDR1 SEHNR, CDR2 FQNEAQ (reference sequence). There are 16 residues in the CDR3. Unmatched junction bases numbered 10, after V lost 5 bases and J lost 2 bases. CDR3 loop: CASSTPRGQGAYEQYF. The CDR3 DNA sequence: TGTGCCAGCAGCACCCCGAGGGGACAGGGAGCCTACGAGCAGTACTTC.